This TCR beta chain was sequenced during a study of CD8+ T cells in alopecia areata. RNA extraction was followed by reverse transcription into cDNA, which acted as the sequencing template. Clones were read by immunoSEQ multiplex PCR, and TCRdb kept only the in-frame ones, dropping some. The sample has some 150,000 clones, about 67% seen once. The CDR3 runs to 16 residues. Alopecia areata patients gave lesional scalp punch biopsies and peripheral blood samples. The V and J genes are TRBV21-1 and TRBJ2-3; TRBD1, the D gene given by the table, was not confirmed from the DNA. TRBV21-1 is termed a pseudogene. The source of this sequence is a human donor with alopecia areata. Sample: CD8+ T cells sorted from blood, taken at week 0. CDR3 in DNA: TGTGCCAGATCCCATCGTGGACAGAGAGCCACAGATACGCAGTATTTT. Protein: CARSHRGQRATDTQYF.